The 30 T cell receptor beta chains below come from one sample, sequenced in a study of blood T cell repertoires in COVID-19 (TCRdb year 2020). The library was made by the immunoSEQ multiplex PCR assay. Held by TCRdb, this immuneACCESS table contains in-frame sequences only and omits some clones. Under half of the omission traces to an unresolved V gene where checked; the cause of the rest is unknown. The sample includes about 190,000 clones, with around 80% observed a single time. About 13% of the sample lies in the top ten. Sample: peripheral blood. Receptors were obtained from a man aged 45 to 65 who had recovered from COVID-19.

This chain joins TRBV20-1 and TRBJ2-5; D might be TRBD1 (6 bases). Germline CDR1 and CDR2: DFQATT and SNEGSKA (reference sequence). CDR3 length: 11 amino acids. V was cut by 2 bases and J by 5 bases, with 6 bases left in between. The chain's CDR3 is CSARQGETQYF. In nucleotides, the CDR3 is TGCAGTGCTAGACAGGGGGAGACCCAGTACTTC.

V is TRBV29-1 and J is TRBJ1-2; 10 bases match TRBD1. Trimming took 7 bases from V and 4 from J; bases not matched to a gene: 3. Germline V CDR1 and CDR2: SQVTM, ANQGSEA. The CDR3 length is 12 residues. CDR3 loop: CSDRTGGYGYTF. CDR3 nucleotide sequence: TGCAGCGACCGGACAGGGGGCTATGGCTACACCTTC.

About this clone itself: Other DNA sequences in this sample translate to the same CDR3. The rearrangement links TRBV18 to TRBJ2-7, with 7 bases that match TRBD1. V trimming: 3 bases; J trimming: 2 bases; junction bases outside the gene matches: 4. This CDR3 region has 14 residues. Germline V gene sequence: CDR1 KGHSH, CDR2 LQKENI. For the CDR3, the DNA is TGTGCCAGCTCACCCCGACAGGGTACCTACGAGCAGTACTTC. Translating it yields CASSPRQGTYEQYF.

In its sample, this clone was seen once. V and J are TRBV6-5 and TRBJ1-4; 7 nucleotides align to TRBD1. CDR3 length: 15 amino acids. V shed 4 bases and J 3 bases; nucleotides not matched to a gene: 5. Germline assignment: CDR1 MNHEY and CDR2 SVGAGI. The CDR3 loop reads CASSSQGLANEKLFF. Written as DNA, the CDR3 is TGTGCCAGCAGTTCACAGGGGCTGGCTAATGAAAAACTGTTTTTT.

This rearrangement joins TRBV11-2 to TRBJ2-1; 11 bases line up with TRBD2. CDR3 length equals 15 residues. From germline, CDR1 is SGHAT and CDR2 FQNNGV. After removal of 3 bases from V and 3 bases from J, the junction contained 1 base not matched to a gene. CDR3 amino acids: CASSLGLADYNEQFF. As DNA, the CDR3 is TGTGCCAGCAGCTTGGGACTAGCGGACTACAATGAGCAGTTCTTC.

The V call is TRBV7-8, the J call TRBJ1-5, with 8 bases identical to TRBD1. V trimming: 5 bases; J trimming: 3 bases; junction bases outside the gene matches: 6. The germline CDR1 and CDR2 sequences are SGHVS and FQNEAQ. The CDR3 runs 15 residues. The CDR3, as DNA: TGTGCCAGCAGCAGGACAGGGAGAAACAATCAGCCCCAGCATTTT. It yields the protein CASSRTGRNNQPQHF. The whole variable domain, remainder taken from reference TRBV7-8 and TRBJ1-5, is GAGVSQSPRYKVAKRGQDVALRCDPISGHVSLFWYQQALGQGPEFLTYFQNEAQLDKSGLPSDRFFAERPEGSVSTLKIQRTQQEDSAVYLCASSRTGRNNQPQHFGDGTRLSIL.

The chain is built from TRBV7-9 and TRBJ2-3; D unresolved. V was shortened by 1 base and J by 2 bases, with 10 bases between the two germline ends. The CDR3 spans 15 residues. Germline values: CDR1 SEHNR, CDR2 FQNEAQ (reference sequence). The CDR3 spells CASSLGQTLTDTQYF. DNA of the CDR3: TGTGCCAGCAGCTTAGGGCAGACACTCACAGATACGCAGTATTTT.

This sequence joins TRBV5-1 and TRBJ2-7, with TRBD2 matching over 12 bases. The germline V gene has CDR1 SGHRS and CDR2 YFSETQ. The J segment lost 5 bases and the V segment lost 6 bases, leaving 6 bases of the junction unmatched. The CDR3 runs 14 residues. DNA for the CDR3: TGCGCCAGCACACTAGCGGGAGGTAGTGACGAGCAGTACTTC. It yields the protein CASTLAGGSDEQYF.

DNA of the CDR3: TGTGCCAGCTCAGGGTCCACAGATACGCAGTATTTT. Its translation is CASSGSTDTQYF. The chain has TRBV6-5 and TRBJ2-3; the D gene is possibly TRBD1 (5 bases). Germline CDR1 is MNHEY and CDR2 is SVGAGI. V was pared by 8 bases and J by 2 bases, with 8 bases between. The CDR3 is 12 residues long.

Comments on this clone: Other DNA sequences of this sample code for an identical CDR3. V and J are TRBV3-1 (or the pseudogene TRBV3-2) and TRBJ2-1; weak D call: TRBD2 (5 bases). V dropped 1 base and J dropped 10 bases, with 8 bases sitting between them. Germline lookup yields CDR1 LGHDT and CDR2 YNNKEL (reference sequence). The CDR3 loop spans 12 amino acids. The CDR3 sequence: CASSQVSGEQFF. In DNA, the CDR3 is TGTGCCAGCAGCCAAGTTTCGGGGGAGCAGTTCTTC.

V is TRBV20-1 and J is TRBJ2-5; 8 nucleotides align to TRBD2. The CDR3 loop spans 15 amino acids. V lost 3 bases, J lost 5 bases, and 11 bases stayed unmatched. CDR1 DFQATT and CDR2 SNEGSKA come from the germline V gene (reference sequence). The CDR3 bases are TGCAGTGCTAGTAGGTCGGGAGGGCCTGTTGAGACCCAGTACTTC. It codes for CSASRSGGPVETQYF.

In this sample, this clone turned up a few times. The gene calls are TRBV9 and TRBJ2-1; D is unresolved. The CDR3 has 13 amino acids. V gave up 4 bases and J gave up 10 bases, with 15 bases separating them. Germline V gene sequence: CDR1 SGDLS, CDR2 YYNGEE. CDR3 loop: CASSPALPREQFF. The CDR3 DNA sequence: TGTGCCAGCAGCCCCGCTCTGCCGAGGGAGCAGTTCTTC.

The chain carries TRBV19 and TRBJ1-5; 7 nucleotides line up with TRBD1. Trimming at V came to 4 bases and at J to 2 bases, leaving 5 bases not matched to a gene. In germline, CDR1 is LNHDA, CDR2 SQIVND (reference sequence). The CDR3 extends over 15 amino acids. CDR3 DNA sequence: TGTGCCAGTAGTACCACAGGGGTTGGCAATCAGCCCCAGCATTTT. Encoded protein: CASSTTGVGNQPQHF.

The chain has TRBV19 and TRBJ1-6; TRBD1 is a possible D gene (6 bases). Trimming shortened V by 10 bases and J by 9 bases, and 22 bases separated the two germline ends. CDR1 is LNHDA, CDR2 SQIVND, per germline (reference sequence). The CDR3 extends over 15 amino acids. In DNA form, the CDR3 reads TGTGCCACTCGGGACAAGCCTTACGAGCTTTCACCCCTCCACTTT. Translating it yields CATRDKPYELSPLHF. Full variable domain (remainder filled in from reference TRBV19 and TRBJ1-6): DGGITQSPKYLFRKEGQNVTLSCEQNLNHDAMYWYRQDPGQGLRLIYYSQIVNDFQKGDIAEGYSVSREKKESFPLTVTSAQKNPTAFYLCATRDKPYELSPLHFGNGTRLTVT.

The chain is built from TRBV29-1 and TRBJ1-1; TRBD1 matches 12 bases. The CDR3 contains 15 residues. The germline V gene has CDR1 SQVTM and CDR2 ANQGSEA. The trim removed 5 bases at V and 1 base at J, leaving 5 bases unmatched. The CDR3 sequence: CSVRGTGGKNTEAFF. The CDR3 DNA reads TGCAGCGTTAGGGGGACAGGGGGCAAGAACACTGAAGCTTTCTTT.

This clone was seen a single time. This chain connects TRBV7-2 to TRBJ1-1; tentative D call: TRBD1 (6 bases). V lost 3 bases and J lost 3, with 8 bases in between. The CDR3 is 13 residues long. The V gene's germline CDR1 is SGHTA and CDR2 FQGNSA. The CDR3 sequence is CASSFDRHTEAFF. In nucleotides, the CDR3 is TGTGCCAGCAGCTTCGACAGGCACACTGAAGCTTTCTTT. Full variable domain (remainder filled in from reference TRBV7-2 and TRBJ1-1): GAGVSQSPSNKVTEKGKDVELRCDPISGHTALYWYRQSLGQGLEFLIYFQGNSAPDKSGLPSDRFSAERTGGSVSTLTIQRTQQEDSAVYLCASSFDRHTEAFFGQGTRLTVV.

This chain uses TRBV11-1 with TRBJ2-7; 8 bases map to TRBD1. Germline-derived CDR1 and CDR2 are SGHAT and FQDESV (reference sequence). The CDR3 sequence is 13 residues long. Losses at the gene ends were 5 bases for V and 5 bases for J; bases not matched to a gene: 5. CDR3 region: CASSPLQGDEQYF. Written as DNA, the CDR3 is TGTGCCAGCAGCCCCCTACAGGGGGACGAGCAGTACTTC.

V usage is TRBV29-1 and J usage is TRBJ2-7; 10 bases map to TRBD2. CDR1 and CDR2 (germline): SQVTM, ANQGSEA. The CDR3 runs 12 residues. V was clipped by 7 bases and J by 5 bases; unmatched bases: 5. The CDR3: CSALAGANEQYF. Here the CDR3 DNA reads TGCAGCGCCCTAGCGGGAGCCAACGAGCAGTACTTC.

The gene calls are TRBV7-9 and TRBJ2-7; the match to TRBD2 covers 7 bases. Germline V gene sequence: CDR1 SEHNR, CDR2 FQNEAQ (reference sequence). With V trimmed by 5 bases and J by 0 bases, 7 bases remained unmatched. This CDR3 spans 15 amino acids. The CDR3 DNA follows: TGTGCCAGCAGCATACTAGCGCTGAGCTCCTACGAGCAGTACTTC. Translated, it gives CASSILALSSYEQYF.

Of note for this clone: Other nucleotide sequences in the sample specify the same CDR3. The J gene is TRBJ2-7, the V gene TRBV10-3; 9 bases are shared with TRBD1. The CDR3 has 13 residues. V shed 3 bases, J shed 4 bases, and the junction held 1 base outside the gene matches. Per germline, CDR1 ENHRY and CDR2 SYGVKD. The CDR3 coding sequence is TGTGCCATCAGTGAAGGACAGGGGTACGAGCAGTACTTC. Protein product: CAISEGQGYEQYF.

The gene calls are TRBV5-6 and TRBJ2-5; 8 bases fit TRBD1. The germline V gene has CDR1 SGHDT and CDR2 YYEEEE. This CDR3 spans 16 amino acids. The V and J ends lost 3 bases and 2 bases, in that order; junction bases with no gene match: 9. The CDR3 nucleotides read TGTGCCAGCAGCTCCGACCTGAGGACAGGGCAAGAGACCCAGTACTTC. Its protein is CASSSDLRTGQETQYF.

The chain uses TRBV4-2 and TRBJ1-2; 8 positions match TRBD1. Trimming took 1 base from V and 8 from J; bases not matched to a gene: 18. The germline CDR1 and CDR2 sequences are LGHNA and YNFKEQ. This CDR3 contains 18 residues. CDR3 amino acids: CASSQVGYPGQVFEGYTF. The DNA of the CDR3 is TGTGCCAGCAGCCAAGTGGGTTATCCGGGACAGGTATTTGAAGGCTACACCTTC.

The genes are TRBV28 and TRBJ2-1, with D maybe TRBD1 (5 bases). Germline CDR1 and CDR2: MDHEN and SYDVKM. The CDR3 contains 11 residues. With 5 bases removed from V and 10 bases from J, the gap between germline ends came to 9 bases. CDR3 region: CASSPRAEQFF. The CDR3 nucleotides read TGTGCCAGCAGTCCCAGGGCAGAGCAGTTCTTC.

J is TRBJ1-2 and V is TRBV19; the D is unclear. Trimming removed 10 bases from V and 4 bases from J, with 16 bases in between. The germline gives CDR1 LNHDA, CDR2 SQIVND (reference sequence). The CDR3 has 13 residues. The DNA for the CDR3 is TGTGCCACCTCGGTTTTGGACTCCTATGGCTACACCTTC. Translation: CATSVLDSYGYTF.

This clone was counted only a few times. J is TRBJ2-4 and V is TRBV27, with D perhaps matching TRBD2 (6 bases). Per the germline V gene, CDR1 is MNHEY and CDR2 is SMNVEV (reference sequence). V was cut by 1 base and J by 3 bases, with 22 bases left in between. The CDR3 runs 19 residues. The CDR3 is CASSLFPQGGGYGKNIQYF. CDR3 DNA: TGTGCCAGCAGTTTATTTCCCCAGGGAGGAGGGTACGGCAAAAACATTCAGTACTTC.

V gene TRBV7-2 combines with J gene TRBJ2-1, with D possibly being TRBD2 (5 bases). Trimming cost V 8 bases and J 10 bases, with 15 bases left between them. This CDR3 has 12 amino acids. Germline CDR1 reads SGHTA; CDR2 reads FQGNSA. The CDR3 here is CASGELLGEQFF. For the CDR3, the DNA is TGTGCCAGCGGGGAGCTTCTTGGCGAGCAGTTCTTC.

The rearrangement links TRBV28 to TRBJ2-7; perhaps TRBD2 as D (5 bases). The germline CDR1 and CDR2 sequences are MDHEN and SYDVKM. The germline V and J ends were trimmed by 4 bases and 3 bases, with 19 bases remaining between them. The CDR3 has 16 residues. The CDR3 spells CASSSTTYGLGYEQYF. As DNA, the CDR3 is TGTGCCAGCAGTTCTACGACATATGGACTTGGCTACGAGCAGTACTTC.

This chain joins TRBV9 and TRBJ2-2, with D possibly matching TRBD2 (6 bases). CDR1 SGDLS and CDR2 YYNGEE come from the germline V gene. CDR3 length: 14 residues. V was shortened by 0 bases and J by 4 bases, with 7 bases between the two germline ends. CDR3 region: CASSVASATGELFF. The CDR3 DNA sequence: TGTGCCAGCAGCGTAGCTAGCGCCACCGGGGAGCTGTTTTTT.

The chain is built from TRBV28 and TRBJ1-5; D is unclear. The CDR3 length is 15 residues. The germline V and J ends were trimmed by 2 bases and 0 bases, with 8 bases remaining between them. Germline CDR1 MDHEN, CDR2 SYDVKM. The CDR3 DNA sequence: TGTGCCAGCAGTTTACGTTTATTTAGCAATCAGCCCCAGCATTTT. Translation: CASSLRLFSNQPQHF. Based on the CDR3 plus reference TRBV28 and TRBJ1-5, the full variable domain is DVKVTQSSRYLVKRTGEKVFLECVQDMDHENMFWYRQDPGLGLRLIYFSYDVKMKEKGDIPEGYSVSREKKERFSLILESASTNQTSMYLCASSLRLFSNQPQHFGDGTRLSIL.

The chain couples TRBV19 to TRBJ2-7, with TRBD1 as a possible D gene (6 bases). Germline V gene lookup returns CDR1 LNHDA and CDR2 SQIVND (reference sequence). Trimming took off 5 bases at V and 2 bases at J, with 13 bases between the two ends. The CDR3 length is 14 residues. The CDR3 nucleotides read TGTGCCAGTAGTCTTGGAGCAGGGGCCTACGAGCAGTACTTC. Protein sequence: CASSLGAGAYEQYF.